These T cell receptor beta chains were read from a single sample in a study of regulatory T cells in long-lasting Graves disease. A single record per CDR3 protein comes from TCRdb applying MiXCR to the multiplex PCR reads. Of about 220,000 distinct CDR3 sequences in the sample, approximately 18% were seen once. The same sample was also studied in work on T cells in Graves' hyperthyroidism and ophthalmopathy.

Here the sequenced sample was peripheral blood mononuclear cells (PBMCs), taken at new diagnosis, from a patient treated with antithyroid drugs. Every receptor here comes from a woman in her twenties or thirties with Graves disease. The CDR3 runs from the conserved cysteine through the conserved F or W. The D gene is left open where the match is weak. Clone size is stated in some rows and not others, as once, few, many or a class when expanded.

V: TRBV12-5; J: TRBJ1-1; size: .; D: .; CDR3: CASGQVDVTEAFF; DNA: TGTGCTAGTGGCCAAGTCGATGTAACTGAAGCTTTCTTT
V: TRBV28; J: TRBJ2-1; size: many; D: .; CDR3: CASTRTGSSYNEQFF; DNA: TGTGCCAGCACCAGGACGGGTAGCTCCTACAATGAGCAGTTCTTC
V: TRBV12-3/TRBV12-4; J: TRBJ1-2; size: many; D: TRBD1; CDR3: CASSSGTGPSYGYTF; DNA: TGTGCCAGCAGCTCCGGGACAGGTCCTTCCTATGGCTACACCTTC
V: TRBV28; J: TRBJ2-6; size: many; D: TRBD1; CDR3: CASSPGTGFSGANVLTF; DNA: TGTGCCAGCAGCCCCGGGACAGGGTTCTCTGGGGCCAACGTCCTGACTTTC
V: TRBV4-1; J: TRBJ1-2; size: many; D: .; CDR3: CASSQVGIGYTF; DNA: TGCGCCAGCAGCCAAGTAGGTATCGGCTACACCTTC
V: TRBV6-1; J: TRBJ1-6; size: many; D: TRBD1; CDR3: CASILTGTYNSPLHF; DNA: TGTGCCAGCATTTTGACAGGGACCTATAATTCACCCCTCCACTTT
V: TRBV9; J: TRBJ2-7; size: many; D: TRBD2; CDR3: CASSAGLAETYEQYF; DNA: TGTGCCAGCAGCGCAGGACTAGCGGAGACCTACGAGCAGTACTTC
V: TRBV12-3/TRBV12-4; J: TRBJ2-3; size: many; D: TRBD2; CDR3: CASTIAGRSTDTQYF; DNA: TGTGCCAGCACCATAGCGGGGAGGAGCACAGATACGCAGTATTTT
V: TRBV14; J: TRBJ2-5; size: many; D: TRBD1; CDR3: CASSQVETGKRETQYF; DNA: TGTGCCAGCAGCCAAGTAGAGACAGGGAAGCGGGAGACCCAGTACTTC
V: TRBV4-1; J: TRBJ2-2; size: few; D: .; CDR3: CASSQDSSGANTGELFF; DNA: TGCGCCAGCAGCCAAGATTCCAGCGGAGCGAACACCGGGGAGCTGTTTTTT
V: TRBV3-1; J: TRBJ2-5; size: few; D: .; CDR3: CASSQDTLPETQYF; DNA: TGTGCCAGCAGCCAAGACACCCTCCCAGAGACCCAGTACTTC
V: TRBV28; J: TRBJ2-3; size: few; D: TRBD1; CDR3: CASRAIGTGSDTQYF; DNA: TGTGCCAGCAGGGCGATCGGGACAGGTTCTGATACGCAGTATTTT
V: TRBV5-1; J: TRBJ2-3; size: many; D: TRBD2; CDR3: CASSAGTSGGTDTQYF; DNA: TGCGCCAGCAGCGCCGGGACTAGCGGAGGCACAGATACGCAGTATTTT
V: TRBV28; J: TRBJ2-7; size: many; D: .; CDR3: CASSFTLTGRNEQYF; DNA: TGTGCCAGCAGTTTCACCCTCACAGGGAGAAACGAGCAGTACTTC
V: TRBV6-2/TRBV6-3; J: TRBJ1-5; size: few; D: .; CDR3: CATTSYNSNQPQHF; DNA: TGTGCCACCACCTCCTATAACAGCAATCAGCCCCAGCATTTT